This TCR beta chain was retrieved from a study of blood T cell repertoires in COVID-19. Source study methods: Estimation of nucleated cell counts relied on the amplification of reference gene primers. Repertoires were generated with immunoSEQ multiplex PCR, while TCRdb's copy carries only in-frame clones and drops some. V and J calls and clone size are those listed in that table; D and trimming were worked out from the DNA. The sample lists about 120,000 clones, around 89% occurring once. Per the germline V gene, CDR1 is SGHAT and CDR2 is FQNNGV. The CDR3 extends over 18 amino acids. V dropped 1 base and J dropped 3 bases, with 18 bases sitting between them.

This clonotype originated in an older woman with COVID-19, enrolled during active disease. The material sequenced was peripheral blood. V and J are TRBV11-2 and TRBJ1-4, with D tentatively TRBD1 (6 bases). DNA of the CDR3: TGTGCCAGCAGCTTAGCTTTTATCGGGGGGCGATCTAATGAAAAACTGTTTTTT. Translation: CASSLAFIGGRSNEKLFF.